These 16 T cell receptor beta chains were sequenced from one sample in a study of T cell responses to AZD1222 COVID-19 vaccine. TCRdb keeps only in-frame clones here, not all; method: immunoSEQ multiplex PCR. The sample lists just over 65,000 clones; about 90% were seen once. Sequencing was performed on peripheral blood, taken on day 0 of AZD1222 vaccination. The receptors stem from an adult in good health.

This clone was observed a few times. V is TRBV4-1 and J is TRBJ2-6; D is unresolved. V lost 0 bases and J lost 0, with 6 bases in between. The CDR3 contains 16 residues. The germline V gene has CDR1 MGHRA and CDR2 YSYEKL. CDR3 sequence: CASSQDGFSGANVLTF. CDR3 sequence (DNA): TGCGCCAGCAGCCAAGACGGGTTCTCTGGGGCCAACGTCCTGACTTTC.

This sequence joins TRBV27 and TRBJ1-5; 7 bases agree with TRBD1. The CDR3 is made up of 17 amino acids. Germline trimming cut 7 bases from V and 3 bases from J; bases unmatched to any gene: 15. Germline loops: CDR1 MNHEY, CDR2 SMNVEV (reference sequence). CDR3 loop: CASTPFYTGAPNQPQHF. The CDR3, as DNA: TGTGCCAGCACCCCGTTTTATACAGGGGCACCCAATCAGCCCCAGCATTTT.

This sequence joins TRBV3-1 (or the pseudogene TRBV3-2) and TRBJ2-7; 8 bases are a match to TRBD1. The germline gives CDR1 LGHDT, CDR2 YNNKEL (reference sequence). The CDR3 consists of 12 residues. V dropped 4 bases and J dropped 6; count of bases not matched to a gene: 2. As DNA, the CDR3 is TGTGCCAGCAGCCGGACAGGGACCGAGCAGTACTTC. Translating it yields CASSRTGTEQYF.

This chain links TRBV6-6 with TRBJ1-5; D is unclear. Germline lookup yields CDR1 MNHNY and CDR2 SVGAGI (reference sequence). With 2 bases removed from V and 4 bases from J, the gap between germline ends came to 6 bases. This CDR3 has 13 amino acids. The CDR3 DNA is TGTGCCAGCAGTTACGCGAAAAATCAGCCCCAGCATTTT. Encoded protein: CASSYAKNQPQHF.

V and J are TRBV18 and TRBJ2-1, with a weak D call TRBD2 (5 bases). Germline V lookup: CDR1 KGHSH, CDR2 LQKENI. Deletions cut 2 bases from V and 4 bases from J, with 9 bases between. The length of the CDR3 is 14 residues. CDR3 in DNA: TGTGCCAGCTCACCAGTGGAGGCGTACAATGAGCAGTTCTTC. Its translation: CASSPVEAYNEQFF.

The DNA for the CDR3 is TGTGCCAGCAGCTTAACCGGGACAGGGTACGAAAAACTGTTTTTT. Protein: CASSLTGTGYEKLFF. The V call is TRBV7-8, the J call TRBJ1-4, with TRBD1 matching 9 bases. V dropped 2 bases and J dropped 8; count of bases not matched to a gene: 6. The germline gives CDR1 SGHVS, CDR2 FQNEAQ. The CDR3 spans 15 residues.

The chain carries TRBV7-2 and TRBJ1-1; D remains ambiguous. The germline V gene has CDR1 SGHTA and CDR2 FQGNSA. The germline V and J ends were trimmed by 2 bases and 1 base, with 8 bases remaining between them. This CDR3 comprises 14 residues. For the CDR3, the DNA is TGTGCCAGCAGCTTACCCGAGGGGAACACTGAAGCTTTCTTT. This codes for CASSLPEGNTEAFF.

The chain uses TRBV5-6 and TRBJ2-7; D might be TRBD2 (6 bases). This CDR3 is 14 amino acids long. Trimming stripped 1 base from V and 1 base from J, with 9 bases between. The germline V gene has CDR1 SGHDT and CDR2 YYEEEE. The CDR3 reads CASSLPGESYEQYF. CDR3 DNA sequence: TGTGCCAGCAGCTTGCCGGGGGAGTCCTACGAGCAGTACTTC.

The chain is built from TRBV5-1 and TRBJ1-3; 8 bases match TRBD1. The CDR3 length is 17 residues. The V segment lost 0 bases and the J segment 0 bases; nucleotides outside the gene matches: 5. CDR1 is SGHRS, CDR2 YFSETQ, per germline. The CDR3 loop is CASSLEGQVSSGNTIYF. CDR3 bases: TGCGCCAGCAGCTTGGAGGGACAGGTTAGCTCTGGAAACACCATATATTTT.

The chain recombines TRBV4-3 with TRBJ1-4, with D perhaps matching TRBD1 (5 bases). Trimming took off 1 base at V and 14 bases at J, with 14 bases between the two ends. This CDR3 spans 13 amino acids. Germline CDR1 LGHNA, CDR2 YSLEER. The CDR3 loop is CASSQAGSGTLFF. CDR3 in DNA: TGCGCCAGCAGCCAAGCCGGAAGCGGGACGCTGTTTTTT.

The chain links TRBV5-1 to TRBJ2-3; the D gene is possibly TRBD1 (7 bases). The CDR3 spans 15 residues. Germline V gene sequence: CDR1 SGHRS, CDR2 YFSETQ. V lost 4 bases to trimming and J lost 3 bases, with 15 bases between them. Written as DNA, the CDR3 is TGCGCCAGCAGCCCTCACAGGGGAGGTACAGATACGCAGTATTTT. It codes for CASSPHRGGTDTQYF. Full variable domain (missing parts from reference TRBV5-1 and TRBJ2-3): KAGVTQTPRYLIKTRGQQVTLSCSPISGHRSVSWYQQTPGQGLQFLFEYFSETQRNKGNFPGRFSGRQFSNSRSEMNVSTLELGDSALYLCASSPHRGGTDTQYFGPGTRLTVL.

The V and J genes are TRBV28 and TRBJ1-1; D gene ambiguous. Germline V gene data show CDR1 as MDHEN and CDR2 as SYDVKM. Between the trimmed V and J ends, which lost 2 bases and 0 bases, there was a span of 7 bases. The CDR3 consists of 14 residues. CDR3 bases: TGTGCCAGCAGTTTAACTCGGATGAACACTGAAGCTTTCTTT. Its protein product is CASSLTRMNTEAFF.

The rearrangement joins TRBV5-1 to TRBJ1-6; TRBD1 matches at 8 bases. Germline V gene data show CDR1 as SGHRS and CDR2 as YFSETQ. The CDR3 length is 14 residues. The V gene end was trimmed by 4 bases and the J gene end by 5 bases; junction bases not matched to a gene: 2. CDR3 nucleotides: TGCGCCAGCAGCACGACAGGGGATAATTCACCCCTCCACTTT. Its protein product is CASSTTGDNSPLHF.

By share of the sample, this clone is medium-sized. The chain recombines TRBV4-1 with TRBJ1-2, with 7 nucleotides matching TRBD1. This CDR3 contains 16 residues. Trimming at V came to 4 bases and at J to 3 bases, leaving 11 bases not matched to a gene. Germline CDR1 MGHRA, CDR2 YSYEKL. The CDR3 sequence: CASSRETGISYYGYTF. DNA of the CDR3: TGCGCCAGCAGCCGAGAGACAGGGATCTCATACTATGGCTACACCTTC.

V gene TRBV24-1 combines with J gene TRBJ2-5, with 8 bases that match TRBD2. Germline CDR1 and CDR2: KGHDR and SFDVKD. The CDR3 is made up of 15 amino acids. The junction had 12 bases not matched to a gene; V was cut back by 9 bases and J by 4 bases. CDR3 DNA sequence: TGTGCCACCCCCAAGCGGGGGAAGGTTAGAGAGACCCAGTACTTC. Protein sequence: CATPKRGKVRETQYF.

The chain has TRBV30 and TRBJ2-7; TRBD2 matches at 7 bases. CDR3 size: 15 residues. The germline gives CDR1 GTSNPN, CDR2 SVGIG (reference sequence). V dropped 0 bases and J dropped 2; count of bases not matched to a gene: 7. CDR3 region: CAWSVPASGPYEQYF. CDR3 nucleotides: TGTGCCTGGAGTGTACCGGCTAGCGGACCCTACGAGCAGTACTTC.